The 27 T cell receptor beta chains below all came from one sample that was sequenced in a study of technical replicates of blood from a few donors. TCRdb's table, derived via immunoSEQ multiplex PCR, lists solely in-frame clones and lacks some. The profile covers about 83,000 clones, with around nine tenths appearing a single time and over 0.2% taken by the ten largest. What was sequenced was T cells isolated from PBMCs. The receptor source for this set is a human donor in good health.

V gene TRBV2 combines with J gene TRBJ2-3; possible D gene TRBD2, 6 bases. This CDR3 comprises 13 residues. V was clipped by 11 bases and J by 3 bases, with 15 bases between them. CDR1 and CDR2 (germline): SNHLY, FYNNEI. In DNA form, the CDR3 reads TGTGCCCGGAGGGTGGGGAGAACAGATACGCAGTATTTT. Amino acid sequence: CARRVGRTDTQYF.

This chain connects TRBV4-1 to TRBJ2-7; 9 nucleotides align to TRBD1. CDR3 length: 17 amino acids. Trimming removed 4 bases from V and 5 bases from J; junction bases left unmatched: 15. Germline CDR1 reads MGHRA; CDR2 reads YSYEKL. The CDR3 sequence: CASSPLPGQGFLNEQYF. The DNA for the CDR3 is TGCGCCAGCAGCCCTTTACCGGGACAGGGTTTTCTCAACGAGCAGTACTTC.

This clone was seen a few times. The CDR3 DNA reads TGCGCCAGCAGACGCGGGAGTGGAAATGAGCAGTTCTTC. Its translation is CASRRGSGNEQFF. The chain recombines TRBV4-1 with TRBJ2-1; 7 nucleotides match TRBD2. V shed 6 bases and J 7 bases; nucleotides not matched to a gene: 6. The CDR3 spans 13 residues. From germline, CDR1 is MGHRA and CDR2 YSYEKL.

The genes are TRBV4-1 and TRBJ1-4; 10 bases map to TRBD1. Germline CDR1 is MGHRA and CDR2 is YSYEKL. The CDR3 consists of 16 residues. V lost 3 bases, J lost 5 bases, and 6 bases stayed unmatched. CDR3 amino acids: CASSHQPGQGNEKLFF. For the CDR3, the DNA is TGCGCCAGCAGCCACCAACCGGGACAGGGGAATGAAAAACTGTTTTTT.

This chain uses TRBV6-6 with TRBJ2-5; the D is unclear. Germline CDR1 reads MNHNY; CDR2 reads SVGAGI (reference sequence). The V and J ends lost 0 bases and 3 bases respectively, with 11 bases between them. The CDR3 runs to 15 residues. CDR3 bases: TGTGCCAGCAGTTACTCGCTCGACAAGAAAGAGACCCAGTACTTC. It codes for CASSYSLDKKETQYF.

This CDR3 reads CASNEGTEYGYTF. CDR3 nucleotide sequence: TGCGCCAGCAACGAGGGGACAGAGTATGGCTACACCTTC. The V gene is TRBV5-1, the J gene TRBJ1-2; TRBD1 matches at 7 bases. Germline V gene sequence: CDR1 SGHRS, CDR2 YFSETQ. Trimming removed 6 bases from V and 5 bases from J; junction bases left unmatched: 7. CDR3 length: 13 residues.

The CDR3, as DNA: TGTGCCAGCAGCTTAAGCCTGAACACTGAAGCTTTCTTT. Translating it yields CASSLSLNTEAFF. The J gene is TRBJ1-1, the V gene TRBV5-5; D gene ambiguous. Germline V CDR1 and CDR2: SGHKS, YYEKEE (reference sequence). The CDR3 covers 13 residues. The V gene lost 2 bases and the J gene lost 0 bases, with 5 bases spanning the gap.

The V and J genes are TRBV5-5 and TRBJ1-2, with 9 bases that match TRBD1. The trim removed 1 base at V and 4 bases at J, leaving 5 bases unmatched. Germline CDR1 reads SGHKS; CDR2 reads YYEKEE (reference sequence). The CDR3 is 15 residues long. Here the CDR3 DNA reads TGTGCCAGCAGCTTGCGCGGGACAGGGATCTATGGCTACACCTTC. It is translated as CASSLRGTGIYGYTF.

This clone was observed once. The CDR3: CASSKTGFYEQYF. The CDR3 coding sequence is TGTGCCAGCAGCAAAACAGGGTTTTACGAGCAGTACTTC. The chain carries TRBV27 and TRBJ2-7, with TRBD1 as a possible D gene (6 bases). The CDR3 extends over 13 amino acids. Between the trimmed V and J ends, which lost 6 bases and 4 bases, there was a span of 13 bases. CDR1 and CDR2 (germline): MNHEY, SMNVEV (reference sequence).

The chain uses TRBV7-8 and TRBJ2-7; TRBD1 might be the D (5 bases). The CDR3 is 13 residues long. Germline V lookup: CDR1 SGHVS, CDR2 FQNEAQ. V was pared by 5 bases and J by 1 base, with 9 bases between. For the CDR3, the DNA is TGTGCCAGCAGCCCTACAGGTTCCTACGAGCAGTACTTC. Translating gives CASSPTGSYEQYF.

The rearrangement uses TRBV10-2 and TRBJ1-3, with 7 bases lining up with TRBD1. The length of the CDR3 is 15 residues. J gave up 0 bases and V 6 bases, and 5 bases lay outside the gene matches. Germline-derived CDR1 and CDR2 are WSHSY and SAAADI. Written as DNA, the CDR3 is TGCGCCAGCAGCGTGACAGGGAACTCTGGAAACACCATATATTTT. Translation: CASSVTGNSGNTIYF.

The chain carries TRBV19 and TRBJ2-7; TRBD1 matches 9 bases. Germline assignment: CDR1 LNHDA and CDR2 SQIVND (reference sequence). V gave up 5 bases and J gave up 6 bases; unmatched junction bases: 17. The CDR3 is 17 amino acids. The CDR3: CASSLGQGLLARGEQYF. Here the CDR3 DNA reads TGTGCCAGTAGTCTGGGACAGGGCTTACTTGCCCGGGGCGAGCAGTACTTC.

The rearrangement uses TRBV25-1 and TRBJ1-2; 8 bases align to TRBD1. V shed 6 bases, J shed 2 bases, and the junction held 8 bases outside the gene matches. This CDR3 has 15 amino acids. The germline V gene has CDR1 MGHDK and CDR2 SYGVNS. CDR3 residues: CASSHHTGGNYGYTF. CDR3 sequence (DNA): TGTGCCAGCAGCCACCATACAGGGGGAAACTATGGCTACACCTTC.

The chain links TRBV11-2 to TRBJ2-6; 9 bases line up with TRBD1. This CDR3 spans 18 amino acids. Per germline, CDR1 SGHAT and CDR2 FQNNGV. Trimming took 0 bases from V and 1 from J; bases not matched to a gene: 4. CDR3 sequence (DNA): TGTGCCAGCAGCTTAGAGCGGGACAGGGAGTCTGGGGCCAACGTCCTGACTTTC. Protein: CASSLERDRESGANVLTF.

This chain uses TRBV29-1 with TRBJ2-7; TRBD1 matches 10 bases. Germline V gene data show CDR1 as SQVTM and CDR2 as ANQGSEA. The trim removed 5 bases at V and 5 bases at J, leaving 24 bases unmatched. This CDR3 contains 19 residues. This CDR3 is CSVSLLTPNRDRGFHEQYF. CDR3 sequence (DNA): TGCAGCGTTTCCCTGTTGACACCGAACCGGGACAGGGGTTTCCACGAGCAGTACTTC.

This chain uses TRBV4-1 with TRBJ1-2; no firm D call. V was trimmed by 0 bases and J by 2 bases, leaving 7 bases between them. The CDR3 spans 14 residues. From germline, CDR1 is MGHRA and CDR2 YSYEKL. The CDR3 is CASSQDPKNYGYTF. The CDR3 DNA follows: TGCGCCAGCAGCCAAGATCCTAAGAACTATGGCTACACCTTC.

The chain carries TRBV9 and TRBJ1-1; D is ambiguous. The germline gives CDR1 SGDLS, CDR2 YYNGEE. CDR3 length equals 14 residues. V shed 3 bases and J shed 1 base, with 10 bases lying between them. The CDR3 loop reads CASSGAGQNTEAFF. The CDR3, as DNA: TGTGCCAGCAGCGGAGCAGGCCAGAACACTGAAGCTTTCTTT. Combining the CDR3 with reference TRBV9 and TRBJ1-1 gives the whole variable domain DSGVTQTPKHLITATGQRVTLRCSPRSGDLSVYWYQQSLDQGLQFLIQYYNGEERAKGNILERFSAQQFPDLHSELNLSSLELGDSALYFCASSGAGQNTEAFFGQGTRLTVV.

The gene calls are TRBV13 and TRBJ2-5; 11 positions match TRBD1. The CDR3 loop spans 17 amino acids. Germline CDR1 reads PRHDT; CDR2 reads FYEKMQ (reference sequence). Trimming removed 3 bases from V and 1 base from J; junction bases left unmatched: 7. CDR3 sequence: CASSLGTGGSIQETQYF. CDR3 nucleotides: TGTGCCAGCAGCTTGGGGACAGGGGGATCGATCCAAGAGACCCAGTACTTC. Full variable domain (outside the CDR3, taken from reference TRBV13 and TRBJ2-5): AAGVIQSPRHLIKEKRETATLKCYPIPRHDTVYWYQQGPGQDPQFLISFYEKMQSDKGSIPDRFSAQQFSDYHSELNMSSLELGDSALYFCASSLGTGGSIQETQYFGPGTRLLVL.

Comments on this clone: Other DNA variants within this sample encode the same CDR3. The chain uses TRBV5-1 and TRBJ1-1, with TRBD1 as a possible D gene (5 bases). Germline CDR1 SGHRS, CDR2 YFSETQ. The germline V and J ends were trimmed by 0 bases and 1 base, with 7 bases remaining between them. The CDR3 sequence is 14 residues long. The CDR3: CASSLGGGNTEAFF. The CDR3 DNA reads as TGCGCCAGCAGCTTGGGCGGGGGGAACACTGAAGCTTTCTTT.

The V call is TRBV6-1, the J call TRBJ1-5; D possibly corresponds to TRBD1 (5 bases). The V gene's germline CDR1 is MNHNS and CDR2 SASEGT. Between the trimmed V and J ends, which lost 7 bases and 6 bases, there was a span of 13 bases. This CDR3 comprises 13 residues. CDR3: CASTLGGVQPQHF. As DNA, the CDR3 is TGTGCCAGCACCCTTGGGGGGGTTCAGCCCCAGCATTTT.

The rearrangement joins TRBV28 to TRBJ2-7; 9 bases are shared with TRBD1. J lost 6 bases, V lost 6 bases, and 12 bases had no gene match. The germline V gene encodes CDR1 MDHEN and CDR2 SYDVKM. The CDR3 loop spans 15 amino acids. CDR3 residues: CASRYYGTGSGEQYF. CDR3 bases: TGTGCCAGCAGGTACTATGGGACAGGGTCGGGCGAGCAGTACTTC.

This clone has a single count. The CDR3 reads CAWNRLAGSYNEQFF. DNA for the CDR3: TGTGCCTGGAACCGCCTAGCGGGCTCCTACAATGAGCAGTTCTTC. The V call is TRBV30, the J call TRBJ2-1, with TRBD2 matching over 8 bases. The V gene's germline CDR1 is GTSNPN and CDR2 SVGIG (reference sequence). The CDR3 spans 15 residues. Germline trimming cut 4 bases from V and 0 bases from J; bases unmatched to any gene: 5.

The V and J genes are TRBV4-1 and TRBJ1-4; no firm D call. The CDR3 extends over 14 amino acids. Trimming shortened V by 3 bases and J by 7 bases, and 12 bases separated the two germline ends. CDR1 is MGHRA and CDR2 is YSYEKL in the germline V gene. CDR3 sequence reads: CASSQEVGVEKLFF. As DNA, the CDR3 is TGCGCCAGCAGCCAGGAGGTCGGGGTTGAAAAACTGTTTTTT.

DNA of the CDR3: TGCGCCAGCAGCTTGGATGGGAGCGGCTACACCTTC. The encoded protein is CASSLDGSGYTF. The V call is TRBV5-1, the J call TRBJ1-2, with D unclear. V was trimmed by 0 bases and J by 8 bases, leaving 8 bases between them. Germline-derived CDR1 and CDR2 are SGHRS and YFSETQ. CDR3 length equals 12 residues.

The CDR3 nucleotides read TGTGCCAGCAGTTTAGGCCTAGCGTCAAACAATGAGCAGTTCTTC. Protein product: CASSLGLASNNEQFF. J is TRBJ2-1 and V is TRBV28, with D possibly matching TRBD2 (6 bases). CDR3 length: 15 amino acids. V lost 2 bases, J lost 5 bases, and 13 bases lay in between. Germline lookup yields CDR1 MDHEN and CDR2 SYDVKM.

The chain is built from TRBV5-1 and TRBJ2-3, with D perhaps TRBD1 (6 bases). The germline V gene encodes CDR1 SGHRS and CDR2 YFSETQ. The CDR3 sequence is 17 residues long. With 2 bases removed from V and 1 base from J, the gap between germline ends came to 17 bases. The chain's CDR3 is CASSFYGGGPGTDTQYF. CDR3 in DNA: TGCGCCAGCAGCTTTTATGGGGGCGGGCCGGGCACAGATACGCAGTATTTT.

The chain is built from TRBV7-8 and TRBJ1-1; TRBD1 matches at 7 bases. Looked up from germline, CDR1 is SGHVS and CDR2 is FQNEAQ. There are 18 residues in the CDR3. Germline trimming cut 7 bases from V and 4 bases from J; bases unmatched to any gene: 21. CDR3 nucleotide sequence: TGTGCCAGCATCTCCGATTCCGGGACAGTCTTCACGAGCACTGAAGCTTTCTTT. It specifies CASISDSGTVFTSTEAFF.